The T cell receptor beta chain under discussion was sequenced for a study of blood T cells in healthy people across ages. Losses at the gene ends were 6 bases for V and 3 bases for J; bases not matched to a gene: 8. From germline, CDR1 is DFQATT and CDR2 SNEGSKA (reference sequence). The length of the CDR3 is 15 residues. Through a sample-barcoded 5' primer and a J-beta primer mix, a second PCR was run for roughly 6 to 12 cycles. In TCRdb, the 5' RACE reads were re-called with MiXCR into one record per CDR3 protein. The sample comprises almost 1 million distinct CDR3 sequences, roughly 51% of which are singletons, and about a fifth rests with the top ten.

The chain is built from TRBV20-1 and TRBJ2-7; 13 bases line up with TRBD2. The specimen sequenced was blood. The TCR comes from a woman aged 55-69 years in good health. In DNA form, the CDR3 reads TGCAGTGCCCAAGTCAGGACTAGCGGGAGCTACGAGCAGTACTTC. As protein: CSAQVRTSGSYEQYF.